The TCR beta chain under discussion was sequenced for a study of shared clonotypes between healthy human individuals (TCRdb year 2020). With regard to the full study: The cohort included three men and two women between 18 and 49 years of age. The study deeply sequenced blood TCR repertoires of about 5 healthy adults to estimate repertoire size and the extent of clonotype sharing between individuals. Per donor, three plates each were used for CD4 naive and CD4 memory, two for CD8 naive, and one for CD8 memory. Each donor's leukapheresis produced roughly between roughly 0.85 and 9.5 billion PBMCs. To increase sequencing depth and limit assay-specific biases, TCR repertoire library preparation and sequencing were carried out by different laboratories using diverse techniques. What the authors observed across the whole study: Sampling was limited to blood, and TCR repertoires in tissue likely differ from TCR repertoires in blood. Even with the large sequencing depth, rarefaction of the sorted-subset datasets indicated that sequencing was incomplete. Clonotypes shared by all four sorted-subset donors showed higher generation probabilities than non-shared clonotypes. The genetic and exposure-history diversity represented was limited by the small number of donors. When a few donors were compared, the shared fraction of clonotypes was 5% to 6.5% for naive CD4, around 3.6% for naive CD8, about 2.4% for memory CD4, and about 0.36% for memory CD8. Estimated clonotype richness was generally larger for naive than for memory subsets. Pairwise subsampling led to the expectation that sequencing depth would affect the degree of clonotype sharing among donors.

The junction shows trimming of 5 bases on V and 3 bases on J, and the gene matches do not reach 3 bases of it. The CDR3 contains 14 residues, cysteine and phenylalanine counted. Kept here is only the CDR3 DNA, which spans 42 bases and is read in frame from base 1. The germline V gene encodes CDR1 SGHAT and CDR2 FQNNGV. As to this clone: The clone's antigen remains unknown. There are no base qualities to consult, and no much larger clone falls within one base. Other nucleotide sequences from this sample produce the same CDR3.

CD8 naive samples were obtained by positive selection for CCR7 among CD45RO-negative cells, yielding a CD45RA+CCR7+ population from which TemRA cells were excluded. The donors were healthy, HIV-negative adults who had no recently reported acute infections or vaccinations. Every donor was a Caucasian adult living in Nashville, Tennessee, USA. Blood was obtained by leukapheresis, after which PBMCs were separated by Ficoll-Histopaque density gradient centrifugation and cryopreserved in liquid nitrogen vapor phase. Analytical flow cytometry was used to check the purity and quantity of every magnetically sorted T cell population. Genomic DNA was isolated from each sorted fraction and quantified by UV absorbance on a Nanodrop 2000c. Using the deep immunoSEQ assay, TCR CDR3 regions were amplified from genomic DNA by multiplex PCR. Extracted genomic DNA from each cell subset was spread evenly across all wells of several immunoSEQ 96-well plates, with each plate serving as a replicate. For sorted subsets, about 220 ng of genomic DNA, equivalent to some 30,000 T cell genomes, went into each replicate PCR. The purified libraries were quantified using a Qubit 3.0 fluorometer, sized with a Bioanalyzer 2100, and then quantified again using the KAPA Library Quantification kit. A separate single-read 150-cycle Illumina NextSeq 550 flow cell was used to sequence each immunoSEQ 96-well plate. For the original study's pipeline: Because the immunoSEQ output held only junctional sequences and lacked quality scores, the filtering could not match the filtering applied to full-length reads. Sequences were annotated with PyIR, a Python wrapper for IgBLAST v1.9, and V/J genes and CDR3 were assigned using IMGT germline references. Reads were filtered out if the reads had weak V/J assignments (E-value above 1e-6), no CDR3, stop codons, out-of-frame junctions, or ambiguous translated residues. A V3J clonotype was defined by an identical inferred V gene, J gene, and CDR3 amino acid sequence. To compute the percentage overlap between repertoires, the number of shared unique clonotypes was divided by the size of the smaller repertoire. Three approaches were used to assess repertoire richness: RTK rarefaction, the Chao1 estimator, and Recon v2.1 estimates of unobserved clonotypes. OLGA was used to compute generation probabilities for all TCRbeta clonotypes that the gDNA method yielded from four donors. Entries here come from immuneACCESS through TCRdb and include only in-frame sequences with V and J called. Some clones fail to appear in such tables; in the studies checked, an unresolved V gene covers under half of the shortfall, and the cause of the remainder is unknown. V and J calls and clone size are as listed in that table; D and trimming were resolved from the DNA. This sample lists some 2 million clones; roughly 94% were detected once. 0.9% to 1.5% of the sample rests with the top ten.

Sequenced sample: naive CD8+ T cells sorted from blood. The cell subset or site label on this specimen signifies: CD45RA+CCR7+. This receptor was taken from a man between 18 and 35 years old in good health. The sequence is built from TRBV11-2 and TRBJ2-7, with 11 junctional bases fitting TRBD1. DNA sequence: TGTGCCAGCAGCGGGGGGACAGGGGGCTACGAGCAGTACTTC. It translates as CASSGGTGGYEQYF.